Below are 27 T cell receptor beta chains sequenced from a single sample in a study of spatial heterogeneity in lung cancer (dated by TCRdb to the late 2010s). Read against the paper, the sample's time point label means: blood at routine non-recurrence follow-up after resection. Library creation used 5' RACE. The sequencing machine was a NextSeq 500. TCRdb reran the public reads through fastp at Q25 and MiXCR, keeping productive beta chains. Rows merge per CDR3 protein into single entries with the most common DNA and genes. Within this sample are 35,000 to 45,000 distinct CDR3 sequences, with approximately 24% of them counted one time only. The ten biggest clones cover more than 7% of the sample. The specimen was PBMCs, collected at follow-up. Receptor source: a female donor with early-stage non-small cell lung cancer.

This clonotype was observed at least ten times. A read error may produce the germline difference seen at one junction end. The chain has TRBV7-7 and TRBJ2-5, with 7 bases aligning to TRBD1. This CDR3 is built from 14 residues. Germline CDR1 SSHAT, CDR2 FNYEAQ (reference sequence). The CDR3 is CASSLDRNQETQYF. The CDR3 bases are TGTGCTAGCAGCCTGGACAGGAACCAAGAGACCCAGTACTTC.

The V call is TRBV7-9, the J call TRBJ2-3, with D perhaps matching TRBD2 (5 bases). This CDR3 has 15 amino acids. Germline V gene lookup returns CDR1 SEHNR and CDR2 FQNEAQ (reference sequence). V lost 4 bases, J lost 5 bases, and 16 bases lay in between. The CDR3 loop is CASSSRVIAGDTQYF. CDR3 bases: TGTGCCAGCAGCTCCCGTGTTATCGCGGGAGATACGCAGTATTTT.

This clonotype was observed many times. The rearrangement joins TRBV11-2 to TRBJ2-4; unclear D gene. Germline assignment: CDR1 SGHAT and CDR2 FQNNGV. There are 17 residues in the CDR3. V was cut by 3 bases and J by 0 bases, with 15 bases left in between. CDR3 amino acids: CASSFGFGRLAKNIQYF. The CDR3 DNA is TGTGCCAGCAGCTTCGGGTTTGGCAGACTAGCCAAAAACATTCAGTACTTC.

The rearrangement joins TRBV20-1 to TRBJ2-2; the D gene is possibly TRBD1 (6 bases). Between the trimmed V and J ends, which lost 3 bases and 5 bases, there was a span of 10 bases. The CDR3 is 13 residues long. The V gene's germline CDR1 is DFQATT and CDR2 SNEGSKA (reference sequence). The CDR3 loop is CSARLQGTGELFF. DNA of the CDR3: TGCAGTGCTAGGTTGCAGGGGACCGGGGAGCTGTTTTTT.

The CDR3 loop reads CSARPLAGDMELFF. The CDR3, as DNA: TGCAGTGCTAGACCCCTAGCGGGAGACATGGAGCTGTTTTTT. The V and J genes are TRBV20-1 and TRBJ2-2; 10 bases are shared with TRBD2. J lost 10 bases, V lost 2 bases, and 7 bases had no gene match. Germline V gene sequence: CDR1 DFQATT, CDR2 SNEGSKA (reference sequence). The CDR3 consists of 14 residues.

By its share, this clonotype is medium-sized. This chain uses TRBV20-1 with TRBJ1-1; D is ambiguous. The CDR3 runs to 12 residues. Deletions cut 5 bases from V and 5 bases from J, with 12 bases between. Germline CDR1 is DFQATT and CDR2 is SNEGSKA (reference sequence). The CDR3 protein is CSALKAATEAFF. As DNA, the CDR3 is TGCAGTGCTTTGAAGGCTGCGACTGAAGCTTTCTTT.

The V and J genes are TRBV4-1 and TRBJ2-1; tentative D call: TRBD2 (5 bases). The V end lost 1 base, the J end lost 7 bases, and 11 bases lay between the germline ends. Germline loops: CDR1 MGHRA, CDR2 YSYEKL. CDR3 length: 14 amino acids. The CDR3 sequence: CASSQAPSRNEQFF. The DNA for the CDR3 is TGCGCCAGCAGCCAAGCTCCTAGCAGGAATGAGCAGTTCTTC.

There are many counts of this clonotype. The V and J genes are TRBV7-2 and TRBJ2-1; TRBD2 matches at 7 bases. Germline loops: CDR1 SGHTA, CDR2 FQGNSA. This CDR3 comprises 14 residues. The V gene end was trimmed by 3 bases and the J gene end by 9 bases; junction bases not matched to a gene: 8. The DNA of the CDR3 is TGTGCCAGCAGCTTTAGCGGGCCCCGGGGTGAGCAGTTCTTC. Translating gives CASSFSGPRGEQFF. Full variable domain (missing parts from reference TRBV7-2 and TRBJ2-1): GAGVSQSPSNKVTEKGKDVELRCDPISGHTALYWYRQSLGQGLEFLIYFQGNSAPDKSGLPSDRFSAERTGGSVSTLTIQRTQQEDSAVYLCASSFSGPRGEQFFGPGTRLTVL.

This clonotype was picked up many times. The chain couples TRBV12-3 or TRBV12-4 to TRBJ1-1; 7 bases are a match to TRBD1. The J segment lost 6 bases and the V segment lost 6 bases, leaving 10 bases of the junction unmatched. The CDR3 consists of 14 residues. CDR3: CASSSYYDRAEAFF. The CDR3 DNA is TGTGCCAGCAGCTCCTACTATGACAGGGCTGAAGCTTTCTTT.

The gene calls are TRBV19 and TRBJ1-5; D is unresolved. The CDR3 extends over 15 amino acids. Germline CDR1 is LNHDA and CDR2 is SQIVND (reference sequence). Trimming pared 9 bases from V and 5 bases from J, leaving 20 bases between. The CDR3 DNA sequence: TGTGCCAGCTCGACCTCAAACTACGGGCATCAGCCCCAGCATTTT. This encodes CASSTSNYGHQPQHF.

As concerns this clonotype: A much more abundant neighbour one base away suggests this may be a read error. V usage is TRBV7-9 and J usage is TRBJ2-3, with D hard to call. Germline V gene sequence: CDR1 SEHNR, CDR2 FQNEAQ (reference sequence). Trimming removed 7 bases at V and 7 bases at J, with 18 bases between. This CDR3 has 14 amino acids. The CDR3 nucleotides are TGTGCCAGCAACCCTATTGAGGCCCTCAATACGCAGTATTTT. Amino acid sequence: CASNPIEALNTQYF.

This clonotype came up a few times. The chain links TRBV9 to TRBJ1-2; D remains ambiguous. The V end lost 0 bases, the J end lost 5 bases, and 5 bases lay between the germline ends. Germline assignment: CDR1 SGDLS and CDR2 YYNGEE. The CDR3 sequence is 12 residues long. CDR3 protein: CASSVEDYGYTF. The DNA for the CDR3 is TGTGCCAGCAGCGTAGAGGATTATGGCTACACCTTC.

The V gene is TRBV7-3, the J gene TRBJ2-5; D might be TRBD2 (6 bases). The CDR3 runs to 14 residues. CDR1 and CDR2 (germline): SGHTA, FQGTGA. The V end lost 3 bases, the J end lost 1 base, and 9 bases lay between the germline ends. The CDR3 DNA follows: TGTGCCAGCAGCTTGGGGCGGGGCCAAGAGACCCAGTACTTC. Its translation is CASSLGRGQETQYF.

The CDR3 protein is CAILGAKGPQDTQYF. The CDR3 coding sequence is TGTGCCATCTTAGGGGCGAAGGGGCCACAAGATACGCAGTATTTT. The chain has TRBV10-3 and TRBJ2-3; D may be TRBD1 (5 bases). CDR3 size: 15 residues. Germline V gene data show CDR1 as ENHRY and CDR2 as SYGVKD. The V end was cut by 8 bases, the J end by 5 bases, with 20 bases between.

V gene TRBV20-1 combines with J gene TRBJ2-1; 7 bases map to TRBD2. The ends lost 5 bases at V and 12 bases at J; junction bases unmatched: 16. The CDR3 length is 14 residues. The V gene's germline CDR1 is DFQATT and CDR2 SNEGSKA (reference sequence). The CDR3 DNA sequence: TGCAGTGCTGGCCATGACTGGGGGGGGGTATCGCAGTTCTTC. Its translation: CSAGHDWGGVSQFF.

This clonotype appeared a few times. V usage is TRBV7-2 and J usage is TRBJ1-2; tentatively, D is TRBD1 (5 bases). V lost 7 bases and J 3 bases, leaving 15 bases between the germline ends. Germline assignment: CDR1 SGHTA and CDR2 FQGNSA. The CDR3 consists of 14 residues. CDR3 amino acids: CASTPGGADYGYTF. The CDR3 DNA reads as TGTGCCAGCACCCCGGGCGGGGCGGACTATGGCTACACCTTC. Full variable domain (missing parts from reference TRBV7-2 and TRBJ1-2): GAGVSQSPSNKVTEKGKDVELRCDPISGHTALYWYRQSLGQGLEFLIYFQGNSAPDKSGLPSDRFSAERTGGSVSTLTIQRTQQEDSAVYLCASTPGGADYGYTFGSGTRLTVV.

The rearrangement joins TRBV6-6 to TRBJ1-5; tentative D call: TRBD1 (5 bases). Trimming took off 6 bases at V and 1 base at J, with 16 bases between the two ends. CDR3 size: 16 residues. The germline CDR1 and CDR2 sequences are MNHNY and SVGAGI (reference sequence). CDR3 loop: CASSLPWTRSNQPQHF. The CDR3 DNA follows: TGTGCCAGCAGCCTGCCGTGGACAAGGAGCAATCAGCCCCAGCATTTT.

This chain joins TRBV20-1 and TRBJ2-3; the D call may be TRBD1 or TRBD2 (5 bases each). CDR3 size: 10 residues. Germline loops: CDR1 DFQATT, CDR2 SNEGSKA (reference sequence). V was pared by 7 bases and J by 3 bases, with 5 bases between. CDR3 region: CSGGTDTQYF. The CDR3, as DNA: TGCAGTGGGGGGACAGATACGCAGTATTTT.

J is TRBJ2-7 and V is TRBV12-3 or TRBV12-4; TRBD2 aligns across 8 bases. With V trimmed by 5 bases and J by 6 bases, 6 bases remained unmatched. The CDR3 runs 13 residues. Written as DNA, the CDR3 is TGTGCCAGCAGTAAGGCGGGGGGCTCCGAGCAGTACGTC. Encoded protein: CASSKAGGSEQYV.

In this sample, this clonotype turned up a few times. The rearrangement links TRBV20-1 to TRBJ1-2; a possible D gene is TRBD1 (6 bases). Trimming cost V 3 bases and J 7 bases, with 15 bases left between them. There are 13 residues in the CDR3. The V gene's germline CDR1 is DFQATT and CDR2 SNEGSKA (reference sequence). This CDR3 is CSASPGVIGGYTF. The CDR3 DNA sequence: TGCAGTGCTAGTCCAGGGGTGATAGGTGGCTACACCTTC.

There are many counts of this clonotype. V is TRBV7-2 and J is TRBJ1-5, with D unclear. Per germline, CDR1 SGHTA and CDR2 FQGNSA. This CDR3 has 13 amino acids. V lost 1 base and J 5 bases, leaving 6 bases between the germline ends. The CDR3 loop is CASSLDVYQPQHF. CDR3 sequence (DNA): TGTGCCAGCAGCTTAGATGTATATCAGCCCCAGCATTTT. Filled out from reference TRBV7-2 and TRBJ1-5, the complete variable domain reads GAGVSQSPSNKVTEKGKDVELRCDPISGHTALYWYRQSLGQGLEFLIYFQGNSAPDKSGLPSDRFSAERTGGSVSTLTIQRTQQEDSAVYLCASSLDVYQPQHFGDGTRLSIL.

The sample holds a few counts of this clonotype. The V gene is TRBV20-1, the J gene TRBJ2-3; the D is unclear. V lost 5 bases and J lost 0, with 6 bases in between. The germline V gene encodes CDR1 DFQATT and CDR2 SNEGSKA (reference sequence). The CDR3 has 12 amino acids. CDR3 DNA sequence: TGCAGTGCTCCCTCAAGCACAGATACGCAGTATTTT. This sequence encodes CSAPSSTDTQYF.

This clonotype was counted at least ten times. The chain links TRBV5-1 to TRBJ2-5, with a tentative D call TRBD1 (5 bases). CDR1 and CDR2 from the germline V gene are SGHRS and YFSETQ. V was clipped by 4 bases and J by 7 bases, with 17 bases between them. This CDR3 is built from 14 residues. The CDR3 DNA reads TGCGCCAGCAGCCCTAACCCGGACACGACGACCCAGTACTTC. Protein product: CASSPNPDTTTQYF. Filled out from reference TRBV5-1 and TRBJ2-5, the complete variable domain reads KAGVTQTPRYLIKTRGQQVTLSCSPISGHRSVSWYQQTPGQGLQFLFEYFSETQRNKGNFPGRFSGRQFSNSRSEMNVSTLELGDSALYLCASSPNPDTTTQYFGPGTRLLVL.

There are a few counts of this clonotype. The rearrangement joins TRBV20-1 to TRBJ2-3; 13 bases are shared with TRBD2. Per the germline V gene, CDR1 is DFQATT and CDR2 is SNEGSKA (reference sequence). Unmatched junction bases numbered 15, after V lost 5 bases and J lost 7 bases. The CDR3 has 17 amino acids. Here the CDR3 DNA reads TGCAGTGCTGACCCCGGGACTAGCGGGGAGGAGGCGAATACGCAGTATTTT. Residues: CSADPGTSGEEANTQYF.

In its sample, this clonotype was seen a few times. The V call is TRBV5-1, the J call TRBJ1-1; 9 nucleotides agree with TRBD1. Trimming took 4 bases from V and 1 from J; bases not matched to a gene: 5. CDR3 length equals 15 residues. Germline V gives CDR1 SGHRS, CDR2 YFSETQ. The CDR3 bases are TGCGCCAGCAGCAAGGGACAGGGAGCGAACACTGAAGCTTTCTTT. This translates into CASSKGQGANTEAFF. Full variable domain (outside the CDR3, taken from reference TRBV5-1 and TRBJ1-1): KAGVTQTPRYLIKTRGQQVTLSCSPISGHRSVSWYQQTPGQGLQFLFEYFSETQRNKGNFPGRFSGRQFSNSRSEMNVSTLELGDSALYLCASSKGQGANTEAFFGQGTRLTVV.

The rearrangement links TRBV2 to TRBJ1-5; perhaps TRBD1 as D (5 bases). The length of the CDR3 is 13 residues. Germline values: CDR1 SNHLY, CDR2 FYNNEI. V lost 5 bases to trimming and J lost 0 bases, with 5 bases between them. CDR3 sequence (DNA): TGTGCCAGCAGTAGGGGTAGCAATCAGCCCCAGCATTTT. This gives the protein CASSRGSNQPQHF. Variable domain in full (rest from reference TRBV2 and TRBJ1-5): EPEVTQTPSHQVTQMGQEVILRCVPISNHLYFYWYRQILGQKVEFLVSFYNNEISEKSEIFDDQFSVERPDGSNFTLKIRSTKLEDSAMYFCASSRGSNQPQHFGDGTRLSIL.

In this sample, this clonotype turned up many times. The gene calls are TRBV7-8 and TRBJ1-5; unclear D gene. The ends were cut back, 5 bases at V and 3 bases at J, with 17 bases in the middle. The CDR3 contains 16 residues. Germline V gene sequence: CDR1 SGHVS, CDR2 FQNEAQ. The CDR3 loop is CASSAGRGRINQPQHF. CDR3 DNA sequence: TGTGCCAGCAGCGCCGGGCGAGGAAGAATCAATCAGCCCCAGCATTTT.